The T cell receptor (beta chain) described here comes from a study of CD8 T cells in ankylosing spondylitis. The table lists this clonotype with many counts. Its matching antigen is unknown. One junction end does not reproduce the germline sequence, and a read error may be involved. Study outcomes and limitations: Reportedly, disease-linked clones are significantly enriched in ankylosing spondylitis patients' matched synovial fluid.

TCRdb reprocessed the 5' RACE reads via MiXCR and lists one record per CDR3 protein. In the table there are around 210,000 distinct CDR3 sequences, 8% to 9% of which are singletons. The CDR3 is 16 residues long. CDR1 is KGHSH, CDR2 LQKENI, per germline. The rearrangement uses TRBV18 and TRBJ1-5; weak D call: TRBD1 (6 bases). The receptor comes from a female donor with ankylosing spondylitis or in good health (not recorded which). The specimen sequenced was blood, either unsorted or a sorted T cell fraction (not recorded which). The CDR3 spells CASSPRDTNSNQPQHF. The CDR3 coding sequence is TGTGCCAGCTCCCCACGGGACACAAATAGCAATCAGCCCCAGCATTTT.